Listed here is a single T cell receptor (beta chain). This sample is part of a study of technical replicates of blood from a handful of donors. V dropped 6 bases and J dropped 4; count of bases not matched to a gene: 8. The CDR3 length is 14 residues. Looked up from germline, CDR1 is MDHEN and CDR2 is SYDVKM. This table comes from immunoSEQ multiplex PCR, and its TCRdb copy is limited to in-frame clones, with some not included. The data contain fewer than 90,000 clones, 89% of them seen just once; the ten biggest clones take up 0.41%. The source is a human donor in good health. The V call is TRBV28, the J call TRBJ2-7; TRBD1 agrees at 8 bases. The sample comprised T cells isolated from PBMCs. In nucleotides, the CDR3 is TGTGCCAGCAGCTGGACAGGGAGGATATACGAGCAGTACTTC. This codes for CASSWTGRIYEQYF.